A single sample gave rise to the 10 T cell receptor beta chains below, sequenced in a study of blood T cell repertoires in COVID-19. The data were produced by immunoSEQ multiplex PCR, yet TCRdb's version contains in-frame clones alone and is incomplete. The repertoire holds some 71,000 clones, with 70% to 85% as singletons. The sequenced material came from peripheral blood. Receptor source: a woman aged 45-65 years with acute or convalescent COVID-19.

The rearrangement uses TRBV5-1 and TRBJ2-1; 7 positions match TRBD1. Per germline, CDR1 SGHRS and CDR2 YFSETQ. The CDR3 spans 15 residues. Trimming removed 0 bases from V and 6 bases from J; junction bases left unmatched: 6. DNA for the CDR3: TGCGCCAGCAGCTTGGTCCTTTCAGGGGGCAATGAGCAGTTCTTC. Amino acids: CASSLVLSGGNEQFF.

The V gene is TRBV15, the J gene TRBJ2-1; D possibly corresponds to TRBD2 (5 bases). The V end lost 0 bases, the J end lost 8 bases, and 8 bases lay between the germline ends. This CDR3 region has 13 residues. The V gene's germline CDR1 is LNHNV and CDR2 YYDKDF (reference sequence). The CDR3 here is CATSRDPGDEQFF. DNA for the CDR3: TGTGCCACCAGCAGAGATCCCGGGGATGAGCAGTTCTTC.

The V gene is TRBV9, the J gene TRBJ2-5; 8 nucleotides align to TRBD1. This CDR3 is 17 amino acids long. The germline CDR1 and CDR2 sequences are SGDLS and YYNGEE. The junction had 16 bases not matched to a gene; V was cut back by 0 bases and J by 9 bases. CDR3 bases: TGTGCCAGCAGCGTAGTTCCAATTCAGGGGGCGGGGTCCTCCCAGTACTTC. Amino acid sequence: CASSVVPIQGAGSSQYF.

V and J are TRBV29-1 and TRBJ1-1; 7 bases map to TRBD1. Germline values: CDR1 SQVTM, CDR2 ANQGSEA. The CDR3 is made up of 12 amino acids. V shed 6 bases and J 4 bases; nucleotides not matched to a gene: 5. CDR3 in DNA: TGCAGCGTCAACGCAGGGGGCACTGAAGCTTTCTTT. This translates into CSVNAGGTEAFF.

The chain joins TRBV30 to TRBJ1-2; D might be TRBD1 (5 bases). V lost 0 bases, J lost 7 bases, and 12 bases lay in between. CDR3 size: 13 residues. Germline CDR1 reads GTSNPN; CDR2 reads SVGIG (reference sequence). The CDR3 spells CAWSVRQGLGYTF. CDR3 DNA: TGTGCCTGGAGTGTACGGCAGGGCCTTGGCTACACCTTC.

The V and J genes are TRBV5-4 and TRBJ2-7; D remains ambiguous. V was pared by 1 base and J by 3 bases, with 14 bases between. The CDR3 has 15 residues. Germline CDR1 SGHNT, CDR2 YYREEE (reference sequence). CDR3 DNA sequence: TGTGCCAGCAGCTTGTTTGGTAGCCGGAACTACGAGCAGTACTTC. It encodes CASSLFGSRNYEQYF.

The chain joins TRBV19 to TRBJ1-5, with D possibly being TRBD1 (5 bases). This CDR3 has 15 residues. Deletions cut 3 bases from V and 8 bases from J, with 17 bases between. CDR1 is LNHDA and CDR2 is SQIVND in the germline V gene (reference sequence). The CDR3 here is CASSITHQGNKPQHF. CDR3 bases: TGTGCCAGTAGTATTACTCACCAGGGTAATAAGCCCCAGCATTTT.

This CDR3 is CASSFRNDEQFF. Here the CDR3 DNA reads TGTGCCAGCAGCTTCAGGAACGATGAGCAGTTCTTC. The V and J genes are TRBV7-2 and TRBJ2-1, with D uncertain. Trimming stripped 3 bases from V and 8 bases from J, with 8 bases between. The CDR3 runs to 12 residues. Germline CDR1 SGHTA, CDR2 FQGNSA.

This sequence joins TRBV19 and TRBJ2-3; TRBD2 matches 12 bases. The CDR3 runs to 15 residues. Trimming removed 11 bases from V and 2 bases from J; junction bases left unmatched: 8. Germline V gene lookup returns CDR1 LNHDA and CDR2 SQIVND (reference sequence). In nucleotides, the CDR3 is TGTGCCTCCAGGGGACTAGCGGGTCCCACAGATACGCAGTATTTT. Its translation: CASRGLAGPTDTQYF. Full variable domain (remainder filled in from reference TRBV19 and TRBJ2-3): DGGITQSPKYLFRKEGQNVTLSCEQNLNHDAMYWYRQDPGQGLRLIYYSQIVNDFQKGDIAEGYSVSREKKESFPLTVTSAQKNPTAFYLCASRGLAGPTDTQYFGPGTRLTVL.

The V and J genes are TRBV4-3 and TRBJ1-4, with 7 positions matching TRBD1. CDR1 LGHNA and CDR2 YSLEER come from the germline V gene. The V and J ends lost 2 bases and 6 bases, in that order; junction bases with no gene match: 3. CDR3 length: 14 residues. CDR3: CASSQQDRDEKLFF. In DNA, the CDR3 is TGCGCCAGCAGCCAACAAGACAGGGATGAAAAACTGTTTTTT.